These 5 T cell receptor beta chains were all obtained from the same sample, sequenced in a study of CD8 T cells in ankylosing spondylitis. General study results and limits: Apparently characteristic of ankylosing spondylitis blood was a TCR beta motif (eight highly homologous variants).

TCRdb re-analysed the 5' RACE reads in MiXCR, keeping a single row per CDR3 protein. The top ten clones hold under 0.9% of a sample with hundreds of thousands of distinct CDR3 sequences, around 26% of them seen once. No antigen is known for these receptors. The sample consisted of blood, either unsorted or a sorted T cell fraction (not recorded which). These receptors originate from a male donor with ankylosing spondylitis.

The sample holds a few counts of this clonotype. The J gene is TRBJ2-1, the V gene TRBV20-1; 11 bases fit TRBD2. CDR3 length: 14 residues. Unmatched junction bases numbered 10, after V lost 6 bases and J lost 9 bases. Germline V gives CDR1 DFQATT, CDR2 SNEGSKA (reference sequence). The CDR3 nucleotides read TGCAGTGCCCTCAGACTAGCGGGAAGTGGTGAGCAGTTCTTC. This translates into CSALRLAGSGEQFF.

The chain is built from TRBV5-1 and TRBJ2-5; tentative D call: TRBD1 (6 bases). From germline, CDR1 is SGHRS and CDR2 YFSETQ. V shed 5 bases and J shed 5 bases, with 16 bases lying between them. This CDR3 comprises 14 residues. The CDR3 protein is CASRPTGTLETQYF. The CDR3 DNA is TGCGCCAGCAGACCTACAGGGACACTCGAGACCCAGTACTTC.

This chain's CDR3 is CATSDPTSGTDTQYF. The CDR3 coding sequence is TGTGCCACCAGTGACCCGACTAGCGGCACAGATACGCAGTATTTT. The chain is built from TRBV24-1 and TRBJ2-3; 8 nucleotides match TRBD2. The CDR3 sequence is 15 residues long. The V segment lost 4 bases and the J segment 1 base; nucleotides outside the gene matches: 3. Germline V CDR1 and CDR2: KGHDR, SFDVKD.

CDR3 amino acids: CSVGDWTVNFYGYTF. CDR3 in DNA: TGCAGCGTTGGGGATTGGACAGTTAACTTCTATGGCTACACCTTC. This rearrangement joins TRBV29-1 to TRBJ1-2; a weak D match, TRBD1 (6 bases). This CDR3 has 15 amino acids. Trimming shortened V by 4 bases and J by 4 bases, and 19 bases separated the two germline ends. CDR1 SQVTM and CDR2 ANQGSEA come from the germline V gene.

In its sample, this clonotype was seen a few times. The chain has TRBV7-2 and TRBJ2-3, with 9 bases identical to TRBD2. Unmatched junction bases numbered 6, after V lost 3 bases and J lost 2 bases. Germline V gives CDR1 SGHTA, CDR2 FQGNSA. The CDR3 is made up of 16 amino acids. This CDR3 is CASSFYLAGNTDTQYF. As DNA, the CDR3 is TGTGCCAGCAGCTTTTACCTAGCGGGGAACACAGATACGCAGTATTTT. Based on the CDR3 plus reference TRBV7-2 and TRBJ2-3, the full variable domain is GAGVSQSPSNKVTEKGKDVELRCDPISGHTALYWYRQSLGQGLEFLIYFQGNSAPDKSGLPSDRFSAERTGGSVSTLTIQRTQQEDSAVYLCASSFYLAGNTDTQYFGPGTRLTVL.